This T cell receptor (beta chain) was recorded in a study of OX40 agonist ivuxolimab in advanced cancers. Across the study: The patients received ivuxolimab by intravenous route every 2 weeks at 0.01 to 10 mg/kg.

Collection of blood occurred at baseline, at cycle 4 day 1, and at cycle 7 day 1. To note about this clone: The antigen remains undetermined.

The CDR3 has 12 amino acids. Trimming stripped 7 bases from V and 2 bases from J, with 9 bases between. CDR1 and CDR2 from the germline V gene are SQVTM and ANQGSEA. Whole-study findings and limits: Antigen specificity remained undetermined for the expanded peripheral T cells.

The data were produced by immunoSEQ multiplex PCR, yet TCRdb's version contains in-frame clones alone and is incomplete. The sample records fewer than 140,000 clones, just over 90% being singletons. The TCR originated in an adult with an advanced solid tumor such as melanoma, head and neck, liver or kidney cancer. The sample was CD4+ or CD8+ T cells sorted from blood, taken in a trial of the OX40 agonist ivuxolimab. The gene calls are TRBV29-1 and TRBJ2-1; a possible D gene is TRBD1 (6 bases). For the CDR3, the DNA is TGCAGCGGACGGACAGCCTACAATGAGCAGTTCTTC. Translated, it gives CSGRTAYNEQFF.